These T cell receptor beta chains were read from a single sample in a study of T-cell reconstitution after alpha-beta-depleted transplantation in children. TCRdb re-analysed the PCR reads in MiXCR, keeping a single row per CDR3 protein. Of about 600,000 distinct CDR3 sequences listed, 23% are singletons. The sample here was PBMCs, mostly from graft donor cells, taken 360 days after TCRalphabeta/CD19-depleted stem cell transplant. These receptors were obtained from a boy less than two years old who had a stem cell transplant for acute myeloid leukemia, so the T cells may come from the graft donor. CDR3s leave out the opening cysteine and the closing phenylalanine or tryptophan. Clone size is stated in some rows and not others, as once, few, many or a class when expanded.

>TRBV6-1|-|TRBJ2-1
ASSSPGQEFNEQF
>TRBV20-1|few|TRBJ2-5
SAPGTGLETQY
>TRBV6-5|-|TRBJ2-3
ASSYGVPTDTQY
>TRBV10-1|many|TRBJ1-4
ASSESIPGHGAEKLF
>TRBV12-3/TRBV12-4|many|TRBJ2-3
ASSSRTVPSSDTQY
>TRBV29-1|-|TRBJ2-5
SVEGGQVGETQY
>TRBV7-9|-|TRBJ2-1
ASSAETFNEQF
>TRBV20-1|few|TRBJ2-7
SARAGGKGEQY
>TRBV28|-|TRBJ2-2
ASSVPGVETGELF
>TRBV5-7|-|TRBJ2-5
ASSCQADSLQETQY
>TRBV6-2/TRBV6-3|-|TRBJ1-1
ASRKDRNTEAF
>TRBV6-1|-|TRBJ2-1
ASTTLGQGNHEQF
>TRBV5-6|once|TRBJ2-5
ASKPERVETQY
>TRBV4-1|many|TRBJ2-5
ASSQETVFIQETQY
>TRBV6-2/TRBV6-3|once|TRBJ2-6
ASSYTGGSFGANVLT
>TRBV2|-|TRBJ2-3
ASSEGSTPGDTQY
>TRBV3-1|-|TRBJ1-1
ASSPLAGEREAF
>TRBV30|-|TRBJ2-1
AWTLRGLSYNEQF
>TRBV20-1|many|TRBJ2-7
SARVTGEQY
>TRBV20-1|few|TRBJ1-1
SARGPEAGRYTEAF
>TRBV28|-|TRBJ2-3
AGSSGLGTDTQY
>TRBV19|many|TRBJ2-1
ASSILRGNEQF
>TRBV5-1|-|TRBJ1-2
ASSAYRGLSGYT
>TRBV6-5|-|TRBJ1-1
ASSYSQPGITEAF
>TRBV29-1|few|TRBJ1-1
SVFRPMNTEAF
>TRBV6-5|-|TRBJ2-1
ASSYSRGTSANKQF
>TRBV7-6|-|TRBJ2-5
ASSLDGQWET
>TRBV5-5|-|TRBJ1-5
ASSLEAGYSNQPQH